Following are 11 T cell receptor beta chains from one sample sequenced in a study of blood T cell repertoires in COVID-19. The protocol was immunoSEQ multiplex PCR, while the TCRdb copy is restricted to in-frame clones and leaves out a portion. Of approximately 230,000 clones listed, 65% to 80% are singletons. The sample consisted of peripheral blood. The receptors come from a woman between 40 and 50 years old with active or convalescent COVID-19.

V gene TRBV7-6 combines with J gene TRBJ1-1; 10 bases are a match to TRBD1. V lost 5 bases to trimming and J lost 12 bases; unmatched junction nucleotides: 3. The CDR3 is 11 amino acids. Germline CDR1 reads SGHVS; CDR2 reads FNYEAQ. The CDR3 nucleotides read TGTGCCAGCAGCCAGGGACAGGGGTCTTTCTTT. This translates into CASSQGQGSFF.

The chain joins TRBV28 to TRBJ1-5; unclear D gene. V was clipped by 3 bases and J by 5 bases, with 11 bases between them. Germline lookup yields CDR1 MDHEN and CDR2 SYDVKM. The CDR3 length is 14 residues. Here the CDR3 DNA reads TGTGCCAGCAGTTTCGTCCAGGCTCATCAGCCCCAGCATTTT. Translation gives CASSFVQAHQPQHF.

The chain joins TRBV27 to TRBJ1-6, with 7 nucleotides matching TRBD1. The length of the CDR3 is 16 residues. Germline lookup yields CDR1 MNHEY and CDR2 SMNVEV (reference sequence). Trimming removed 5 bases from V and 3 bases from J; junction bases left unmatched: 7. CDR3 loop: CASSPRTGDYNSPLHF. The CDR3 nucleotides are TGTGCCAGCAGTCCTAGGACAGGAGACTATAATTCACCCCTCCACTTT.

The V gene is TRBV9, the J gene TRBJ2-3; 12 nucleotides align to TRBD2. This CDR3 spans 17 amino acids. Germline CDR1 is SGDLS and CDR2 is YYNGEE. Losses at the gene ends were 4 bases for V and 2 bases for J; bases not matched to a gene: 8. CDR3 residues: CASSTPRTSGDTDTQYF. DNA of the CDR3: TGTGCCAGCAGCACCCCCAGGACTAGCGGGGACACAGATACGCAGTATTTT.

V usage is TRBV19 and J usage is TRBJ1-1; tentative D call: TRBD1 (5 bases). This CDR3 has 14 residues. Trimming removed 5 bases at V and 5 bases at J, with 15 bases between. CDR1 is LNHDA, CDR2 SQIVND, per germline (reference sequence). Written as DNA, the CDR3 is TGTGCCAGTAGTCCCTCGGGGGTAGGGACTGAAGCTTTCTTT. It translates to CASSPSGVGTEAFF.

In nucleotides, the CDR3 is TGTGCCAGTAGAACAACAGGGGGCTACGAGCAGTACTTC. Translation: CASRTTGGYEQYF. The chain uses TRBV19 and TRBJ2-7; 8 bases agree with TRBD1. Germline V lookup: CDR1 LNHDA, CDR2 SQIVND (reference sequence). The CDR3 spans 13 residues. V shed 6 bases and J 3 bases; nucleotides not matched to a gene: 4.

The chain joins TRBV27 to TRBJ1-4, with D possibly being TRBD1 (5 bases). Germline V lookup: CDR1 MNHEY, CDR2 SMNVEV (reference sequence). V was shortened by 4 bases and J by 5 bases, with 11 bases between the two germline ends. The CDR3 covers 14 residues. CDR3 in DNA: TGTGCCAGCAGTTCCCTCGGACACAATGAAAAACTGTTTTTT. Translating it yields CASSSLGHNEKLFF.

The chain is built from TRBV3-1 (or the pseudogene TRBV3-2) and TRBJ1-2, with D possibly TRBD1 on 6 matching bases. The germline V gene encodes CDR1 LGHDT and CDR2 YNNKEL (reference sequence). This CDR3 is built from 13 residues. V lost 0 bases to trimming and J lost 7 bases, with 9 bases between them. The chain's CDR3 is CASSQETGSGYTF. The CDR3 DNA is TGTGCCAGCAGCCAAGAAACAGGGTCTGGCTACACCTTC.

The rearrangement links TRBV19 to TRBJ1-5; tentatively, D is TRBD1 (6 bases). Trimming took off 5 bases at V and 6 bases at J, with 20 bases between the two ends. The CDR3 runs to 16 residues. Germline values: CDR1 LNHDA, CDR2 SQIVND (reference sequence). CDR3 residues: CASSLTPTGSAQPQHF. For the CDR3, the DNA is TGTGCCAGTAGTTTGACCCCCACAGGGTCTGCTCAGCCCCAGCATTTT.

The table lists this clone with a count of one. An end of the junction differs from the germline gene, which may be a read error. V usage is TRBV6-4 and J usage is TRBJ2-3; no definite D call. This CDR3 has 14 residues. Germline CDR1 reads MRHNA; CDR2 reads SNTAGT. The CDR3 region is CASSVSPGTDMQYF. The CDR3 region has the DNA TGTGCCAGCTCCGTGAGTCCCGGCACAGATATGCAGTATTTT.

This clone was recorded once. The rearrangement uses TRBV6-5 and TRBJ1-3, with 9 bases lining up with TRBD1. From germline, CDR1 is MNHEY and CDR2 SVGAGI. The CDR3 consists of 16 residues. Losses at the gene ends were 3 bases for V and 3 bases for J; bases not matched to a gene: 6. CDR3 protein: CASSYATGGGGNTIYF. Here the CDR3 DNA reads TGTGCCAGCAGTTATGCGACAGGGGGAGGTGGAAACACCATATATTTT.